This T cell receptor (beta chain) derives from a study of PD-L1 blockade in urothelial cancer. This clone was seen only once. With 5 bases clipped from V and 5 bases from J, the junction kept 3 bases outside the gene matches. The germline V gene encodes CDR1 MRHNA and CDR2 SNTAGT. The CDR3 extends over 14 amino acids. Time point of the sample: pretreatment peripheral blood. Generated by immunoSEQ multiplex PCR, the TCRdb table keeps only in-frame clones and is missing some. The table has approximately 51,000 clones, around 84% seen once. Material: PBMCs, obtained around atezolizumab (anti-PD-L1) treatment. This TCR came from a man aged 60 to 75 with urothelial cancer. V is TRBV6-4 and J is TRBJ2-5, with TRBD2 matching 12 bases. The DNA of the CDR3 is TGTGCCAGCAGTCCCGGGACTAGCGGGGAGACCCAGTACTTC. Protein: CASSPGTSGETQYF.